The present entry profiles one TCR beta chain with its context. Its antigen is currently unknown. The protocol was immunoSEQ multiplex PCR, while the TCRdb copy is restricted to in-frame clones and leaves out a portion. The data hold tens of thousands of clones, with around 94% observed a single time. The data are from a study of cytomegalovirus exposure and HLA in healthy donors. On the study more broadly: A subsequent analysis stated that the 120 or so validation repertoires were run on the same platform as the roughly 700 first-cohort repertoires. General study findings and limits: In the 120 or so validation repertoires, under 95% of cluster scores exceeded 0, per a later analysis.

The CDR3 covers 16 residues. Deletions cut 3 bases from V and 0 bases from J, with 13 bases between. Germline CDR1 SGDLS, CDR2 YYNGEE. The chain couples TRBV9 to TRBJ1-5; D may be TRBD1 (6 bases). The sequencing input was PBMCs. This clonotype originated in a woman younger than 35 in good health and CMV-seronegative. The CDR3 here is CASSDSDRHSNQPQHF. The CDR3 nucleotides read TGTGCCAGCAGCGACTCGGACAGACATAGCAATCAGCCCCAGCATTTT.